The 28 T cell receptor beta chains presented below share a single source sample, sequenced in a study of T cells in Graves' hyperthyroidism and ophthalmopathy. The investigators amplified TCR beta CDR3 regions from RNA transcripts. A first-round RT-PCR of the TCR CDR3 used the HTBI primer set. MiXCR, applied by TCRdb to the multiplex PCR reads, yields one record per CDR3 protein. The sample records nearly 600,000 distinct CDR3 sequences, approximately 15% being singletons. Sequencing input: blood. These receptors came from a woman in her 30s with Graves' hyperthyroidism that later progressed to Graves' ophthalmopathy.

With respect to this clonotype: A read error is possible here, since a much larger clone lies one base away. The genes are TRBV3-1 and TRBJ2-5; D tentatively reads TRBD1 or TRBD2 (5 bases each). Germline V gene data show CDR1 as LGHDT and CDR2 as YNNKEL (reference sequence). CDR3 length: 16 residues. V shed 2 bases and J shed 7 bases, with 20 bases lying between them. CDR3 residues: CASSQLGDPTRVTQYF. In nucleotides, the CDR3 is TGTGCCAGCAGCCAATTAGGGGACCCTACTCGAGTGACCCAGTACTTC.

This clonotype has just a few counts. CDR3 residues: CASSPLGPMDTQYF. Here the CDR3 DNA reads TGTGCCAGCAGCCCACTAGGACCGATGGATACGCAGTATTTT. The chain is built from TRBV12-3 or TRBV12-4 and TRBJ2-3; tentative D call: TRBD2 (5 bases). The CDR3 spans 14 residues. The V and J ends lost 6 bases and 6 bases respectively, with 16 bases between them.

This clonotype was observed at least ten times. The chain uses TRBV6-2 or TRBV6-3 and TRBJ1-5; 12 positions match TRBD1. Trimming took 2 bases from V and 7 from J; bases not matched to a gene: 0. Germline lookup yields CDR1 MNHEY and CDR2 SVGEGT. This CDR3 spans 14 amino acids. This CDR3 is CASSYGTGGQPQHF. CDR3 nucleotides: TGTGCCAGCAGTTACGGGACAGGGGGCCAGCCCCAGCATTTT.

Worth noting for this clonotype: A much larger clonotype is one base distant, so this may be a read error. CDR3 DNA sequence: TGTGCCAGTAGCCCCCCGGGGATGCGAGCCGGGGAGCTGTTTTTT. It specifies CASSPPGMRAGELFF. The chain uses TRBV19 and TRBJ2-2; maybe TRBD2 (5 bases). V lost 6 bases and J lost 6, with 17 bases in between. Germline lookup yields CDR1 LNHDA and CDR2 SQIVND (reference sequence). The CDR3 is 15 residues long.

The chain recombines TRBV6-2 or TRBV6-3 with TRBJ2-1; 13 bases are shared with TRBD2. V lost 2 bases, J lost 2 bases, and 6 bases stayed unmatched. This CDR3 contains 18 residues. Germline CDR1 reads MNHEY; CDR2 reads SVGEGT. CDR3 sequence reads: CASSYATTSGRPYNEQFF. CDR3 sequence (DNA): TGTGCCAGCAGTTACGCGACGACTAGCGGGAGGCCCTACAATGAGCAGTTCTTC.

This clonotype was found a few times. CDR3 residues: CASGGGGEFYGYTF. The DNA for the CDR3 is TGTGCCAGCGGGGGAGGGGGCGAATTCTATGGCTACACCTTC. The chain is built from TRBV9 and TRBJ1-2; TRBD1 matches 7 bases. CDR3 length equals 14 residues. Germline assignment: CDR1 SGDLS and CDR2 YYNGEE. V lost 7 bases and J lost 4; bases outside the gene matches: 10.

Many counts were recorded for this clonotype. J is TRBJ1-1 and V is TRBV6-2 or TRBV6-3; a possible D gene is TRBD1 (6 bases). CDR3 length: 16 amino acids. V shed 2 bases and J shed 4 bases, with 17 bases lying between them. The germline CDR1 and CDR2 sequences are MNHEY and SVGEGT. The DNA of the CDR3 is TGTGCCAGCAGTTACACAAAACAGGGATGGGGCACTGAAGCTTTCTTT. Translation: CASSYTKQGWGTEAFF.

This clonotype was observed a handful of times. The V gene is TRBV19, the J gene TRBJ2-1; 8 nucleotides agree with TRBD1. The CDR3 has 15 amino acids. V trimming: 7 bases; J trimming: 0 bases; junction bases outside the gene matches: 5. CDR1 and CDR2 from the germline V gene are LNHDA and SQIVND (reference sequence). CDR3 sequence: CASIRQGSSYNEQFF. The CDR3 DNA reads as TGTGCCAGTATTAGACAGGGGAGCTCCTACAATGAGCAGTTCTTC. The full variable domain, completed using reference TRBV19 and TRBJ2-1, is DGGITQSPKYLFRKEGQNVTLSCEQNLNHDAMYWYRQDPGQGLRLIYYSQIVNDFQKGDIAEGYSVSREKKESFPLTVTSAQKNPTAFYLCASIRQGSSYNEQFFGPGTRLTVL.

This clonotype came up many times. The rearrangement joins TRBV5-1 to TRBJ2-1, with a possible D match to TRBD2 (5 bases). Germline assignment: CDR1 SGHRS and CDR2 YFSETQ. This CDR3 region has 15 residues. The V end was cut by 1 base, the J end by 10 bases, with 18 bases between. CDR3 sequence reads: CASSLLLAVRPEQFF. CDR3 sequence (DNA): TGCGCCAGCAGCTTGCTTCTAGCCGTAAGGCCAGAGCAGTTCTTC.

At least ten counts were recorded for this clonotype. The chain has TRBV14 and TRBJ1-1, with D maybe TRBD1 (6 bases). Trimming stripped 0 bases from V and 1 base from J, with 12 bases between. The CDR3 is 16 amino acids. Germline V gives CDR1 SGHDN, CDR2 FVKESK. The CDR3 bases are TGTGCCAGCAGCCAAGAATACGGGACAAAGAACACTGAAGCTTTCTTT. It codes for CASSQEYGTKNTEAFF.

Many counts were recorded for this clonotype. V is TRBV5-1 and J is TRBJ2-3; D unresolved. V dropped 5 bases and J dropped 0 bases, with 7 bases sitting between them. The CDR3 length is 13 residues. CDR1 is SGHRS and CDR2 is YFSETQ in the germline V gene. The CDR3 protein is CASSQVSTDTQYF. CDR3 bases: TGCGCCAGCAGTCAGGTCAGCACAGATACGCAGTATTTT.

Points on this clonotype: This may be a read error, as it is one base from a much larger clone. The final CDR3 position lacks the conserved phenylalanine or tryptophan, pointing to a likely read error. The V and J genes are TRBV11-2 and TRBJ2-5; unclear D gene. The CDR3 covers 14 residues. Germline V gene sequence: CDR1 SGHAT, CDR2 FQNNGV. The CDR3 sequence is CASSLAQLQATQYL. The CDR3 region has the DNA TGTGCCAGCAGCTTAGCCCAGCTTCAAGCGACCCAGTACCTC.

This clonotype showed up just once. With a much larger clone just one base away, this may be a read error. This rearrangement joins TRBV19 to TRBJ2-3; no clear D. The CDR3 extends over 15 amino acids. Germline CDR1 LNHDA, CDR2 SQIVND (reference sequence). The V end was cut by 3 bases, the J end by 0 bases, with 10 bases between. This CDR3 is CASSMLRLSTDTQYF. DNA of the CDR3: TGTGCCAGTAGTATGCTCAGGCTTAGCACAGATACGCAGTATTTT.

The J gene is TRBJ2-3, the V gene TRBV7-9, with D perhaps matching TRBD1 or TRBD2 (5 bases each). The CDR3 loop spans 20 amino acids. Trimming cost V 6 bases and J 4 bases, with 32 bases left between them. Germline CDR1 SEHNR, CDR2 FQNEAQ (reference sequence). Here the CDR3 DNA reads TGTGCCAGCAGTTCTCTACTTAATAGTCCGTGGGACCAATCCCCAGATACGCAGTATTTT. Amino acids: CASSSLLNSPWDQSPDTQYF.

The gene calls are TRBV7-9 and TRBJ2-2; D remains unclear. The CDR3 extends over 13 amino acids. Germline CDR1 reads SEHNR; CDR2 reads FQNEAQ (reference sequence). The V end was cut by 5 bases, the J end by 2 bases, with 6 bases between. The CDR3 nucleotides are TGTGCCAGCAGCATGCAAAACACCGGGGAGCTGTTTTTT. Residues: CASSMQNTGELFF.

This clonotype showed up just a few times. The chain employs TRBV29-1 and TRBJ2-7, with 7 nucleotides matching TRBD2. The germline V gene has CDR1 SQVTM and CDR2 ANQGSEA. Trimming cost V 3 bases and J 2 bases; bases outside gene matches: 4. The CDR3 totals 13 residues. CDR3 sequence reads: CSVEGGVPYEQYF. CDR3 bases: TGCAGCGTTGAGGGGGGGGTCCCCTACGAGCAGTACTTC.

Turning to this clonotype: This clone may be a read error of a much larger clone one base away. The chain has TRBV7-2 and TRBJ1-5, with 7 bases matching TRBD1. J was trimmed by 7 bases and V by 5 bases; bases with no gene match: 11. The germline gives CDR1 SGHTA, CDR2 FQGNSA. The CDR3 contains 15 residues. CDR3 coding DNA: TGTGCCAGCAGCCTAGGACAGGTGTTGGGGCAGCCCCAGCATTTT. It is translated as CASSLGQVLGQPQHF.

This clonotype has ten or more counts. This sequence joins TRBV12-3 or TRBV12-4 and TRBJ2-5; no definite D call. The CDR3 extends over 14 amino acids. The ends were cut back, 2 bases at V and 1 base at J, with 8 bases in the middle. The CDR3 region is CASSLPRSQETQYF. In nucleotides, the CDR3 is TGTGCCAGCAGTTTACCCCGGTCCCAAGAGACCCAGTACTTC.

A few counts support this clonotype. V gene TRBV6-9 combines with J gene TRBJ2-1, with D perhaps matching TRBD2 (6 bases). Germline loops: CDR1 MNHGY, CDR2 SVAAGI. V was cut by 4 bases and J by 2 bases, with 18 bases left in between. The CDR3 contains 17 residues. The CDR3 is CASSSTARGSPYNEQFF. The CDR3 coding sequence is TGTGCCAGCAGTTCCACGGCCCGGGGGAGTCCCTACAATGAGCAGTTCTTC.

This clonotype showed up just a few times. J is TRBJ2-5 and V is TRBV7-2; 11 bases map to TRBD1. CDR1 is SGHTA, CDR2 FQGNSA, per germline. This CDR3 region has 14 residues. V lost 5 bases and J lost 5; bases outside the gene matches: 4. The DNA of the CDR3 is TGTGCCAGCAGCCTGGACAGGGGGCACGAGACCCAGTACTTC. Translated: CASSLDRGHETQYF.

The chain recombines TRBV6-1 with TRBJ2-2; D unresolved. The CDR3 sequence is 15 residues long. The ends were cut back, 2 bases at V and 5 bases at J, with 12 bases in the middle. Germline assignment: CDR1 MNHNS and CDR2 SASEGT. The CDR3 region has the DNA TGTGCCAGCAGTGAATCGGCTCTTCCGACCGGGGAGCTGTTTTTT. This translates into CASSESALPTGELFF.

This clonotype showed up many times. The chain links TRBV10-3 to TRBJ2-3; TRBD2 might be the D (6 bases). Deletions cut 4 bases from V and 10 bases from J, with 15 bases between. CDR3 length: 13 residues. Germline values: CDR1 ENHRY, CDR2 SYGVKD. In nucleotides, the CDR3 is TGTGCCATCAGTGGACTAGAGAAGGTGTCGCAGTATTTT. Encoded protein: CAISGLEKVSQYF.

CDR3 residues: CASSGLGYNEQFF. The CDR3 bases are TGTGCCAGTTCCGGACTGGGTTACAATGAGCAGTTCTTC. The chain is built from TRBV27 and TRBJ2-1; D is possibly TRBD2 (5 bases). The CDR3 runs 13 residues. V lost 9 bases, J lost 4 bases, and 13 bases lay in between. Germline lookup yields CDR1 MNHEY and CDR2 SMNVEV (reference sequence).

This clonotype was seen repeatedly, ten times or more. The V and J genes are TRBV6-2 or TRBV6-3 and TRBJ1-6; D not certain. Trimming stripped 6 bases from V and 5 bases from J, with 5 bases between. The germline CDR1 and CDR2 sequences are MNHEY and SVGEGT. The CDR3 spans 12 residues. The CDR3 sequence is CASSLDNSPLHF. The CDR3 DNA reads as TGTGCCAGCAGCCTCGATAATTCACCCCTCCACTTT.

This clonotype has a count of ten or more. The chain uses TRBV14 and TRBJ2-1; 11 bases are shared with TRBD1. Per germline, CDR1 SGHDN and CDR2 FVKESK. The CDR3 runs 17 residues. V was clipped by 0 bases and J by 4 bases; unmatched bases: 5. CDR3 sequence: CASSQDSGQGVYNEQFF. The DNA of the CDR3 is TGTGCCAGCAGCCAAGACTCGGGACAGGGGGTATACAATGAGCAGTTCTTC.

This clonotype was seen ten or more times. The V gene is TRBV9, the J gene TRBJ1-1; no clear D gene. Trimming took off 0 bases at V and 0 bases at J, with 6 bases between the two ends. The CDR3 runs to 14 residues. CDR1 and CDR2 (germline): SGDLS, YYNGEE. The CDR3 DNA reads as TGTGCCAGCAGCGTAGAAGCTATGAACACTGAAGCTTTCTTT. As protein: CASSVEAMNTEAFF.

This clonotype was seen a handful of times. V is TRBV3-1 and J is TRBJ1-3; no reliable D call. From germline, CDR1 is LGHDT and CDR2 YNNKEL (reference sequence). Trimming pared 4 bases from V and 3 bases from J, leaving 10 bases between. CDR3 length: 14 amino acids. As DNA, the CDR3 is TGTGCCAGCAGCCTCGGGTTGGTTGGAAACACCATATATTTT. Its protein is CASSLGLVGNTIYF.

This clonotype occurred a few times. The gene calls are TRBV11-3 and TRBJ2-1; D may be TRBD2 (6 bases). CDR3 size: 14 residues. Deletions cut 5 bases from V and 8 bases from J, with 16 bases between. Germline-derived CDR1 and CDR2 are SGHNT and YENEEA. CDR3 sequence reads: CASSRRGSGDEQFF. The CDR3, as DNA: TGTGCCAGCAGCCGACGGGGGTCCGGTGATGAGCAGTTCTTC.